The 28 T cell receptor beta chains below were found in one sample sequenced in a study of blood T cell repertoires in COVID-19. Data came from immunoSEQ multiplex PCR; TCRdb stores just in-frame clones and leaves some out. The sample lists 150,000 to 200,000 clones, 90% occurring once. The sequenced sample was peripheral blood. The receptors were gathered from a man aged 45-65 years with acute or convalescent COVID-19.

The chain links TRBV10-3 to TRBJ1-5; D is uncertain. The germline V and J ends were trimmed by 3 bases and 2 bases, with 5 bases remaining between them. The CDR3 is 13 amino acids. Germline CDR1 and CDR2: ENHRY and SYGVKD. CDR3 amino acids: CAISDQGNQPQHF. The CDR3 DNA reads TGTGCCATCAGTGACCAGGGCAATCAGCCCCAGCATTTT.

V is TRBV9 and J is TRBJ1-2; D is perhaps TRBD1 (6 bases). The length of the CDR3 is 15 residues. The germline V gene encodes CDR1 SGDLS and CDR2 YYNGEE. Trimming removed 1 base at V and 1 base at J, with 11 bases between. The CDR3 DNA is TGTGCCAGCAGCGTAAAAGGGGGAAATAACTATGGCTACACCTTC. Its translation is CASSVKGGNNYGYTF.

The V and J genes are TRBV24-1 and TRBJ2-5; D is perhaps TRBD1 (5 bases). Trimming took off 2 bases at V and 0 bases at J, with 9 bases between the two ends. Germline V gives CDR1 KGHDR, CDR2 SFDVKD. The CDR3 length is 15 residues. CDR3 DNA sequence: TGTGCCACCAGTGATTCGCGCAGGGACCAAGAGACCCAGTACTTC. This encodes CATSDSRRDQETQYF.

The genes are TRBV27 and TRBJ1-5; 7 nucleotides line up with TRBD1. The CDR3 is 16 residues long. Losses at the gene ends were 5 bases for V and 3 bases for J; bases not matched to a gene: 10. Germline CDR1 is MNHEY and CDR2 is SMNVEV (reference sequence). CDR3 protein: CASSEFGGGLNQPQHF. Here the CDR3 DNA reads TGTGCCAGCAGTGAATTCGGAGGGGGCCTCAATCAGCCCCAGCATTTT.

CDR3 region: CASRFHRGRDEQYF. The CDR3 DNA sequence: TGTGCAAGTCGCTTCCACAGGGGGCGAGACGAGCAGTACTTC. V is TRBV12-2 and J is TRBJ2-7; the DNA was not used to check the table's D call, TRBD1. TRBV12-2 is given as a pseudogene. This CDR3 is 14 amino acids long.

This clone was counted only a few times. The chain joins TRBV7-9 to TRBJ2-7, with D possibly matching TRBD1 (7 bases). V was shortened by 1 base and J by 3 bases, with 10 bases between the two germline ends. This CDR3 has 14 residues. The germline CDR1 and CDR2 sequences are SEHNR and FQNEAQ (reference sequence). The DNA of the CDR3 is TGTGCCAGCAGCTTAGACAGGGGAGGCTACGAGCAGTACTTC. This translates into CASSLDRGGYEQYF.

The genes are TRBV10-2 and TRBJ2-3, with D maybe TRBD2 (5 bases). The CDR3 is made up of 14 amino acids. Trimming took 3 bases from V and 5 from J, leaving 12 bases between them. From germline, CDR1 is WSHSY and CDR2 SAAADI. The CDR3, as DNA: TGCGCCAGCAGTGAAATGGCCGGGGAAGATACGCAGTATTTT. As protein: CASSEMAGEDTQYF.

V and J are TRBV28 and TRBJ1-5, with no clear D. The V end lost 5 bases, the J end lost 6 bases, and 8 bases lay between the germline ends. This CDR3 comprises 12 residues. Germline CDR1 reads MDHEN; CDR2 reads SYDVKM. CDR3 in amino acids: CASSPILQPQHF. The CDR3 DNA follows: TGTGCCAGCAGTCCTATTCTTCAGCCCCAGCATTTT.

J is TRBJ2-5 and V is TRBV10-3; the match to TRBD1 covers 10 bases. With 6 bases clipped from V and 1 base from J, the junction kept 2 bases outside the gene matches. The V gene's germline CDR1 is ENHRY and CDR2 SYGVKD. CDR3 length: 14 residues. In DNA, the CDR3 is TGTGCCATCAGCGGGACAGGGGTCCAAGAGACCCAGTACTTC. Protein: CAISGTGVQETQYF.

The chain carries TRBV7-8 and TRBJ1-3; D is ambiguous. The ends were cut back, 5 bases at V and 8 bases at J, with 16 bases in the middle. Germline V lookup: CDR1 SGHVS, CDR2 FQNEAQ. The CDR3 sequence is 14 residues long. CDR3 loop: CASSPRTLRDTIYF. CDR3 nucleotides: TGTGCCAGCAGCCCCCGGACTCTGAGGGACACCATATATTTT.

This chain joins TRBV21-1 and TRBJ2-7; the table's TRBD2 call for D was not verified on the DNA. TRBV21-1 is annotated as a pseudogene. The CDR3 runs 17 residues. The CDR3 DNA reads as TGTGCCAGCAGCAAAGCATCGAACCTAGCGTATTCCTACGAGCAGTACTTC. Protein: CASSKASNLAYSYEQYF.

This clone appeared a few times. The chain uses TRBV7-9 and TRBJ1-4; D may be TRBD1 (5 bases). V was cut by 5 bases and J by 6 bases, with 13 bases left in between. This CDR3 contains 14 residues. The germline CDR1 and CDR2 sequences are SEHNR and FQNEAQ (reference sequence). The CDR3 sequence: CASSLSRGDEKLFF. CDR3 in DNA: TGTGCCAGCAGCCTATCGCGGGGGGATGAAAAACTGTTTTTT. Combining the CDR3 with reference TRBV7-9 and TRBJ1-4 gives the whole variable domain DTGVSQNPRHKITKRGQNVTFRCDPISEHNRLYWYRQTLGQGPEFLTYFQNEAQLEKSRLLSDRFSAERPKGSFSTLEIQRTEQGDSAMYLCASSLSRGDEKLFFGSGTQLSVL.

The chain links TRBV2 to TRBJ2-2; 7 nucleotides match TRBD1. This CDR3 is 14 amino acids long. V lost 6 bases, J lost 7 bases, and 8 bases stayed unmatched. Germline-derived CDR1 and CDR2 are SNHLY and FYNNEI. CDR3 sequence: CASRGAGGIGELFF. DNA of the CDR3: TGTGCCAGCAGAGGAGCAGGGGGAATCGGGGAGCTGTTTTTT.

This clone showed up just once. The chain has TRBV27 and TRBJ1-6, with TRBD1 matching over 7 bases. There are 15 residues in the CDR3. J gave up 1 base and V 4 bases, and 1 base lay outside the gene matches. Germline loops: CDR1 MNHEY, CDR2 SMNVEV (reference sequence). The DNA of the CDR3 is TGTGCCAGCAGTTACAGGGGTTCCTATAATTCACCCCTCCACTTT. This sequence encodes CASSYRGSYNSPLHF.

The chain employs TRBV28 and TRBJ1-5, with D hard to call. V dropped 5 bases and J dropped 4 bases, with 6 bases sitting between them. The CDR3 has 12 residues. The germline CDR1 and CDR2 sequences are MDHEN and SYDVKM. In DNA form, the CDR3 reads TGTGCCAGCAGTGTTAATAATCAGCCCCAGCATTTT. Residues: CASSVNNQPQHF.

The rearrangement links TRBV7-8 to TRBJ1-6; unclear D gene. The CDR3 extends over 12 amino acids. V was trimmed by 5 bases and J by 7 bases, leaving 6 bases between them. Per germline, CDR1 SGHVS and CDR2 FQNEAQ. The CDR3 DNA reads as TGTGCCAGCAGCCGTTCAAATTCACCCCTCCACTTT. Translation gives CASSRSNSPLHF.

The rearrangement links TRBV30 to TRBJ1-5; D is possibly TRBD1 (5 bases). Looked up from germline, CDR1 is GTSNPN and CDR2 is SVGIG (reference sequence). The ends were cut back, 0 bases at V and 4 bases at J, with 10 bases in the middle. There are 14 residues in the CDR3. The CDR3 sequence: CAWSVWGTNQPQHF. Written as DNA, the CDR3 is TGTGCCTGGAGTGTGTGGGGGACTAATCAGCCCCAGCATTTT.

This sequence joins TRBV28 and TRBJ1-1; weak D call: TRBD1 (5 bases). The CDR3 sequence is 13 residues long. V was clipped by 7 bases and J by 0 bases, with 9 bases between them. Germline loops: CDR1 MDHEN, CDR2 SYDVKM. The CDR3 region has the DNA TGTGCCAGCACCGCGGACATGAACACTGAAGCTTTCTTT. It codes for CASTADMNTEAFF.

V and J are TRBV7-3 and TRBJ2-6, with D possibly TRBD1 on 6 matching bases. The V gene's germline CDR1 is SGHTA and CDR2 FQGTGA. CDR3 size: 17 residues. Trimming stripped 5 bases from V and 1 base from J, with 15 bases between. The CDR3 region is CASSPGTTSSGANVLTF. Written as DNA, the CDR3 is TGTGCCAGCAGCCCCGGGACAACTTCATCTGGGGCCAACGTCCTGACTTTC.

The V call is TRBV28, the J call TRBJ1-6; D may be TRBD1 (6 bases). This CDR3 is 14 amino acids long. Germline CDR1 MDHEN, CDR2 SYDVKM. Trimming removed 5 bases from V and 14 bases from J, with 19 bases in between. CDR3 DNA sequence: TGTGCCAGCAGTCGATCGGGCTTTCAGGGGTCCCTCCACTTT. As protein: CASSRSGFQGSLHF.

This chain uses TRBV7-3 with TRBJ2-5; TRBD2 aligns across 11 bases. The length of the CDR3 is 19 residues. The ends lost 4 bases at V and 1 base at J; junction bases unmatched: 14. Germline assignment: CDR1 SGHTA and CDR2 FQGTGA. DNA of the CDR3: TGTGCCAGCAGCTCCGAGGGTAGCGGGGGGGCCGCGCCCCAAGAGACCCAGTACTTC. It codes for CASSSEGSGGAAPQETQYF.

The rearrangement links TRBV27 to TRBJ2-5, with 10 bases fitting TRBD1. From germline, CDR1 is MNHEY and CDR2 SMNVEV (reference sequence). V shed 5 bases and J 4 bases; nucleotides not matched to a gene: 13. This CDR3 comprises 17 residues. CDR3 amino acids: CASSPYRTGGFRETQYF. In nucleotides, the CDR3 is TGTGCCAGCAGTCCTTACCGGACAGGGGGGTTCAGAGAGACCCAGTACTTC.

The rearrangement uses TRBV28 and TRBJ1-6; 7 positions match TRBD1. From germline, CDR1 is MDHEN and CDR2 SYDVKM. Trimming took 6 bases from V and 3 from J; bases not matched to a gene: 2. This CDR3 comprises 14 residues. CDR3 DNA sequence: TGTGCCAGCAGGCAGGGGGGCTATAATTCACCCCTCCACTTT. It specifies CASRQGGYNSPLHF.

CDR3 protein: CACRGEMNTEAFF. In nucleotides, the CDR3 is TGTGCCTGCCGAGGAGAGATGAACACTGAAGCTTTCTTT. The rearrangement uses TRBV2 and TRBJ1-1; D ambiguous. CDR1 SNHLY and CDR2 FYNNEI come from the germline V gene. Trimming cost V 11 bases and J 0 bases, with 13 bases left between them. This CDR3 has 13 residues.

The chain is built from TRBV27 and TRBJ2-7; TRBD2 might be the D (5 bases). This CDR3 has 14 amino acids. V lost 5 bases to trimming and J lost 6 bases, with 17 bases between them. The V gene's germline CDR1 is MNHEY and CDR2 SMNVEV (reference sequence). Here the CDR3 reads CASSLKGGYIEQYV. The CDR3 DNA reads TGTGCCAGCAGTCTTAAAGGAGGCTACATCGAGCAGTACGTC.

The chain couples TRBV3-1 (or the pseudogene TRBV3-2) to TRBJ2-7; possibly TRBD1 for D (5 bases). Trimming shortened V by 2 bases and J by 2 bases, and 10 bases separated the two germline ends. CDR3 length: 14 residues. Germline lookup yields CDR1 LGHDT and CDR2 YNNKEL (reference sequence). The CDR3 spells CASSQLGHTYEQYF. CDR3 bases: TGTGCCAGCAGCCAATTGGGGCACACCTACGAGCAGTACTTC.

This clone appeared once. The V gene is TRBV20-1, the J gene TRBJ2-7, with D perhaps TRBD2 (6 bases). V shed 3 bases and J shed 0 bases, with 18 bases lying between them. The germline V gene encodes CDR1 DFQATT and CDR2 SNEGSKA (reference sequence). This CDR3 comprises 16 residues. This chain's CDR3 is CSASSRAGRSSYEQYF. The CDR3 nucleotides read TGCAGTGCTAGTAGCCGGGCGGGAAGGAGCTCCTACGAGCAGTACTTC.

This chain connects TRBV6-1 to TRBJ2-5, with 7 bases that match TRBD2. In germline, CDR1 is MNHNS, CDR2 SASEGT. The CDR3 is 14 amino acids. Trimming took 3 bases from V and 2 from J; bases not matched to a gene: 3. In DNA, the CDR3 is TGTGCCAGCAGTGATAGGGGACTACAAGAGACCCAGTACTTC. Amino acid sequence: CASSDRGLQETQYF.